This paragraph reports one TCR beta chain. There is no known antigen for this receptor. No base-level quality is on record; no much larger clone is a single base apart. This entry is derived from a study of PD-1 blockade in classical Hodgkin lymphoma (dated by TCRdb to 2019 to 2021). Context from the whole study: Nivolumab dosing was 3 mg/kg intravenously every 2 weeks, continuing until either disease progression or unacceptable toxicity. The study used CyTOF and TCR beta sequencing to define a peripheral blood immune signature of response to PD-1 blockade in classical Hodgkin lymphoma.

The full study reports these points: Trial patients achieving complete response had baseline diversity similar to newly diagnosed patients, whereas partial responders and progressors had significantly lower diversity. Only a single clinical trial cohort was studied, and what caused the repertoire differences, possibly disease activity or prior therapy, remained undefined. Baseline TCR diversity was reported to be lower in newly diagnosed patients than in healthy donors, and even lower in relapsed/refractory patients. Patients starting nivolumab less than 1 year after ASCT had lower diversity and were excluded from later analyses to avoid confounding by immune reconstitution. CD4+ but not CD8+ TCR diversity rose significantly by C4D1 (p=0.0027 vs p=0.16), most apparent in complete responders (p=0.02).

Genomic DNA was extracted with the Qiagen DNeasy kit from unsorted PBMCs and from negatively selected CD4+ and CD8+ fractions. Amplification of TCR beta CDR3 regions was done by immunoSEQ multiplex PCR with primers that anneal to V and J segments. Amplification bias was minimized using a synthetic immune receptor repertoire, and residual bias was removed computationally after sequencing. The study's processing was this. Custom Python scripts were used to quantify repertoire diversity as the Shannon entropy index. Unsorted, CD4+ and CD8+ repertoires were analyzed separately, except for combined analyses in which CD4+ and CD8+ sequences were merged in silico. Clonal expansion was defined as a frequency increase of at least 2-fold after treatment compared with C1D1, and clones undetected at baseline were assigned a pseudocount of 0.5. Singleton clones were defined as clones with 0 or 1 copy at C1D1, and non-singleton clones were defined as clones with 2 or more copies. By matching protein sequences in sorted samples from the same patient, clones expanded in unsorted samples were annotated as CD4+, CD8+ or unknown. Wilcoxon tests on paired samples were used to test changes in diversity from C1D1 to C4D1. TCRdb holds this immuneACCESS table with in-frame rearrangements only. Some clones are missing; in checked studies, unresolved V genes explain under half, and the rest has no known cause. V, J and clone size derive from that table, while D and trimming were established from the DNA sequence. In all, the sample holds about 17,000 clones, and over 70% of those were seen once. The ten top clones hold around 1.9% of the sample.

The sample's time point label, decoded: cycle 4 day 1 (C4D1), after six to seven weeks of nivolumab. All trial patients had relapsed after autologous stem cell transplantation, with cohorts A, B and C differing in prior brentuximab vedotin exposure. CD4+ T cells were purified from thawed PBMCs by magnetic negative selection with a Miltenyi CD4+ T cell isolation kit. The trial cohort was composed of under 70 patients with relapsed/refractory classical Hodgkin lymphoma, for whom complete response, partial response or progressive disease was recorded as best overall response. Trial patients were treated with single-agent nivolumab in the multi-cohort phase II CheckMate 205 trial. An independent review committee assessed best overall response by applying the 2007 International Working Group response criteria. Trial PBMCs were collected immediately before nivolumab initiation (C1D1) and during therapy at cycle 2 day 1 and cycle 4 day 1. Peripheral blood was collected in 8 mL Vacutainer Cell Preparation Tubes, from which PBMCs were isolated by centrifugation and then cryopreserved. Purified CD4+ and CD8+ fractions were prepared only for cases with an additional available PBMC sample. Magnetically labelled cells were removed on LS columns in a quadroMACS separator, and the flow-through was retained as the purified fraction.

For CDR1 and CDR2, the germline V gene lists MGHDK and SYGVNS. CDR3 length: 16 amino acids, cysteine to phenylalanine. CDR3 DNA only is kept here, 48 bases in frame from base 1. V is reduced by 1 base and J by 7 bases, leaving a spacing of 17 bases between them. This TCR derives from a human donor with classical Hodgkin lymphoma. The chain couples TRBV25-1 to TRBJ1-5, with TRBD1 tentatively as D gene (5 bases match). The starting material was CD4+ T cells from blood, obtained before the fourth cycle of nivolumab. Here is the DNA: TGTGCCAGCAGTGAATGGGGGGTGGAGGGCGAACAGCCCCAGCATTTT. Its product reads: CASSEWGVEGEQPQHF.